The clone carrying this TCR beta chain was counted at least ten times. Its antigen is not known. This sample was taken from a study of T cells after yellow fever vaccination. About the study: SMART-Seq v4 Ultra Low Input prepared libraries from low-cell fractions. Study outcomes and limitations: At 96% for CD4 and 70% to 90% for CD8, most primary-vaccination clones showed up again after the booster.

As TCR cDNA was made by 5'RACE template switching, a universal primer site and UMIs were added. TCRdb reprocessed the 5' RACE reads via MiXCR and lists one record per CDR3 protein. The sample lists some 100,000 distinct CDR3 sequences; roughly 7.2% were seen once. The CDR3 loop spans 14 amino acids. Per the germline V gene, CDR1 is SNHLY and CDR2 is FYNNEI. J was trimmed by 3 bases and V by 8 bases; bases with no gene match: 9. The chain carries TRBV2 and TRBJ2-5; 7 bases fit TRBD1. The sequence was obtained from a young man who received the YFV17D yellow fever vaccine. Sequencing was performed on CD4+ T cells sorted from PBMCs, taken approximately 40 days after the first yellow fever vaccination. The CDR3 coding sequence is TGTGCCAGCGATCGATGGACAGGAAAAGAGACCCAGTACTTC. Protein: CASDRWTGKETQYF.